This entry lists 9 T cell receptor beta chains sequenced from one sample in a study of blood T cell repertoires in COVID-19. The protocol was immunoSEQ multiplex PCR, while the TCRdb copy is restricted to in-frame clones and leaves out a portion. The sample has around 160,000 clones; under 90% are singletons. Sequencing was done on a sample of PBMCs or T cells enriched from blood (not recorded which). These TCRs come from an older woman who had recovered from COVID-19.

This CDR3 reads CASSRASGTGAYNEQFF. CDR3 in DNA: TGTGCCAGCAGCCGGGCGAGTGGGACAGGGGCATACAATGAGCAGTTCTTC. The genes are TRBV2 and TRBJ2-1, with 10 bases lining up with TRBD1. The CDR3 spans 17 residues. V gave up 6 bases and J gave up 4 bases; unmatched junction bases: 12. Germline values: CDR1 SNHLY, CDR2 FYNNEI. The full variable domain, completed using reference TRBV2 and TRBJ2-1, is EPEVTQTPSHQVTQMGQEVILRCVPISNHLYFYWYRQILGQKVEFLVSFYNNEISEKSEIFDDQFSVERPDGSNFTLKIRSTKLEDSAMYFCASSRASGTGAYNEQFFGPGTRLTVL.

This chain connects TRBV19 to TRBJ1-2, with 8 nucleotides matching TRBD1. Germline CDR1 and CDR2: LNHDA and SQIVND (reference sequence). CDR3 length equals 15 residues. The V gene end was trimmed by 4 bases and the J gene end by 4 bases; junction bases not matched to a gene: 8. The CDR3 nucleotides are TGTGCCAGTAGTAACGGACAGGGTAGTAGCTATGGCTACACCTTC. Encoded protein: CASSNGQGSSYGYTF. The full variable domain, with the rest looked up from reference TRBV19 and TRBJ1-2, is DGGITQSPKYLFRKEGQNVTLSCEQNLNHDAMYWYRQDPGQGLRLIYYSQIVNDFQKGDIAEGYSVSREKKESFPLTVTSAQKNPTAFYLCASSNGQGSSYGYTFGSGTRLTVV.

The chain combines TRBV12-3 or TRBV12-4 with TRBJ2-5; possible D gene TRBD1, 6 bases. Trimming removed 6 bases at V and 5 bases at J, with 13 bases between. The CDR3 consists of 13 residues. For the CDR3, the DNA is TGTGCCAGCAGATTGACAGGCAGGGAGACCCAGTACTTC. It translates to CASRLTGRETQYF.

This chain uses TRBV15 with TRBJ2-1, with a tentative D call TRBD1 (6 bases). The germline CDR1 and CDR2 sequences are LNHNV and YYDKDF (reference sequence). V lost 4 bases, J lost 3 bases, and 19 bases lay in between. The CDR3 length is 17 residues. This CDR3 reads CATSTYSDRTIYNEQFF. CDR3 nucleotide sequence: TGTGCCACCAGCACCTACAGCGACAGGACCATCTACAATGAGCAGTTCTTC.

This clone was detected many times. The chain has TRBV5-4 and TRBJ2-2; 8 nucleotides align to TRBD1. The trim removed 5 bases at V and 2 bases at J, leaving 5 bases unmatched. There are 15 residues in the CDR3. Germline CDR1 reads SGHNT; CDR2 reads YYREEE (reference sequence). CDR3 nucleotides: TGTGCCAGCAGTTCCGGACAGGGAAACACCGGGGAGCTGTTTTTT. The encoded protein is CASSSGQGNTGELFF.

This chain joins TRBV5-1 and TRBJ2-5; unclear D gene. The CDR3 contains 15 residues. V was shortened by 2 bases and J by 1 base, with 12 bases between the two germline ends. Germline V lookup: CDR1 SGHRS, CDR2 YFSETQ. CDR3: CASSFSRPSQETQYF. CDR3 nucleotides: TGCGCCAGCAGCTTTTCTCGACCTAGCCAAGAGACCCAGTACTTC. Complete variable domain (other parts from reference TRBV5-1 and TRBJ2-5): KAGVTQTPRYLIKTRGQQVTLSCSPISGHRSVSWYQQTPGQGLQFLFEYFSETQRNKGNFPGRFSGRQFSNSRSEMNVSTLELGDSALYLCASSFSRPSQETQYFGPGTRLLVL.

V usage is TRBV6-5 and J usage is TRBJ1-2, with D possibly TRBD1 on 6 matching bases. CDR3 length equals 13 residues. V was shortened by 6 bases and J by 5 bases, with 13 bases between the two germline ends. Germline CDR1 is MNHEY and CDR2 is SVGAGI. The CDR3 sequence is CASSRGWGYGYTF. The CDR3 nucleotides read TGTGCCAGCAGCAGGGGATGGGGGTATGGCTACACCTTC.

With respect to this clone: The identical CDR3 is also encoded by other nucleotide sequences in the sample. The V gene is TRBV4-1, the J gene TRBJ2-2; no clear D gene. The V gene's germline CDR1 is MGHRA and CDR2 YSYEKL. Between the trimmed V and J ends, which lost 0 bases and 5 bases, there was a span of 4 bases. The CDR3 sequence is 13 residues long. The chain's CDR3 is CASSQERTGELFF. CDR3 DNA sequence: TGCGCCAGCAGCCAAGAACGGACCGGGGAGCTGTTTTTT.

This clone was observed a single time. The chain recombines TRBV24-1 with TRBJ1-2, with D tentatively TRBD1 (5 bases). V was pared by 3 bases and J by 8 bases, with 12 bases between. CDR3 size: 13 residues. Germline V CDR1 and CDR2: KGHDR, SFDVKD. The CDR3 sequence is CATSDRGRGGYTF. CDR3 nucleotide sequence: TGTGCCACCAGTGATCGGGGGAGGGGAGGCTACACCTTC.